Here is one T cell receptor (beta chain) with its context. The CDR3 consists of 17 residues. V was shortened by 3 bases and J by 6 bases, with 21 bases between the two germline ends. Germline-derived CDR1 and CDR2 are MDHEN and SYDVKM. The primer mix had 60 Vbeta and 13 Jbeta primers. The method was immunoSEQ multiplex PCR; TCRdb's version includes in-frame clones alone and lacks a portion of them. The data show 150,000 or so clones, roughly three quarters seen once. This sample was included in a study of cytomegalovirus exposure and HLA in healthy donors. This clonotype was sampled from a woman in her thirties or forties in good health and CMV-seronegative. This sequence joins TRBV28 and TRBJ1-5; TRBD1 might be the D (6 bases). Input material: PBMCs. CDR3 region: CASSFPRDRFGGQPQHF. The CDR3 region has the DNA TGTGCCAGCAGTTTTCCTCGCGACAGGTTTGGGGGTCAGCCCCAGCATTTT.